This entry concerns a single T cell receptor (beta chain). All enrollees were roughly 18 to 89 years old and from around 25 US areas. The study assigned cohorts using participant-reported clinical history. The sample comes from a study of blood T cell repertoires in COVID-19. Study as a whole: T cells, B-cell-depleted T cells, or PBMCs provided the cDNA or gDNA that served as material.

Only in-frame clones appear in the TCRdb table, and some are missing; sequencing was by immunoSEQ multiplex PCR. This sample carries 150,000 or so clones, 70% to 85% of them seen once, and the ten largest clones take approximately 12%. This clonotype originated in a man aged 50 or older who had recovered from COVID-19. The sequenced sample consisted of PBMCs or T cells enriched from blood (not recorded which).

This chain's CDR3 is CASSLDHGETQYF. For the CDR3, the DNA is TGTGCCAGCAGCTTAGATCACGGAGAGACCCAGTACTTC. The gene calls are TRBV11-2 and TRBJ2-5; D ambiguous. Germline assignment: CDR1 SGHAT and CDR2 FQNNGV. V lost 0 bases and J 4 bases, leaving 6 bases between the germline ends. The CDR3 has 13 amino acids.